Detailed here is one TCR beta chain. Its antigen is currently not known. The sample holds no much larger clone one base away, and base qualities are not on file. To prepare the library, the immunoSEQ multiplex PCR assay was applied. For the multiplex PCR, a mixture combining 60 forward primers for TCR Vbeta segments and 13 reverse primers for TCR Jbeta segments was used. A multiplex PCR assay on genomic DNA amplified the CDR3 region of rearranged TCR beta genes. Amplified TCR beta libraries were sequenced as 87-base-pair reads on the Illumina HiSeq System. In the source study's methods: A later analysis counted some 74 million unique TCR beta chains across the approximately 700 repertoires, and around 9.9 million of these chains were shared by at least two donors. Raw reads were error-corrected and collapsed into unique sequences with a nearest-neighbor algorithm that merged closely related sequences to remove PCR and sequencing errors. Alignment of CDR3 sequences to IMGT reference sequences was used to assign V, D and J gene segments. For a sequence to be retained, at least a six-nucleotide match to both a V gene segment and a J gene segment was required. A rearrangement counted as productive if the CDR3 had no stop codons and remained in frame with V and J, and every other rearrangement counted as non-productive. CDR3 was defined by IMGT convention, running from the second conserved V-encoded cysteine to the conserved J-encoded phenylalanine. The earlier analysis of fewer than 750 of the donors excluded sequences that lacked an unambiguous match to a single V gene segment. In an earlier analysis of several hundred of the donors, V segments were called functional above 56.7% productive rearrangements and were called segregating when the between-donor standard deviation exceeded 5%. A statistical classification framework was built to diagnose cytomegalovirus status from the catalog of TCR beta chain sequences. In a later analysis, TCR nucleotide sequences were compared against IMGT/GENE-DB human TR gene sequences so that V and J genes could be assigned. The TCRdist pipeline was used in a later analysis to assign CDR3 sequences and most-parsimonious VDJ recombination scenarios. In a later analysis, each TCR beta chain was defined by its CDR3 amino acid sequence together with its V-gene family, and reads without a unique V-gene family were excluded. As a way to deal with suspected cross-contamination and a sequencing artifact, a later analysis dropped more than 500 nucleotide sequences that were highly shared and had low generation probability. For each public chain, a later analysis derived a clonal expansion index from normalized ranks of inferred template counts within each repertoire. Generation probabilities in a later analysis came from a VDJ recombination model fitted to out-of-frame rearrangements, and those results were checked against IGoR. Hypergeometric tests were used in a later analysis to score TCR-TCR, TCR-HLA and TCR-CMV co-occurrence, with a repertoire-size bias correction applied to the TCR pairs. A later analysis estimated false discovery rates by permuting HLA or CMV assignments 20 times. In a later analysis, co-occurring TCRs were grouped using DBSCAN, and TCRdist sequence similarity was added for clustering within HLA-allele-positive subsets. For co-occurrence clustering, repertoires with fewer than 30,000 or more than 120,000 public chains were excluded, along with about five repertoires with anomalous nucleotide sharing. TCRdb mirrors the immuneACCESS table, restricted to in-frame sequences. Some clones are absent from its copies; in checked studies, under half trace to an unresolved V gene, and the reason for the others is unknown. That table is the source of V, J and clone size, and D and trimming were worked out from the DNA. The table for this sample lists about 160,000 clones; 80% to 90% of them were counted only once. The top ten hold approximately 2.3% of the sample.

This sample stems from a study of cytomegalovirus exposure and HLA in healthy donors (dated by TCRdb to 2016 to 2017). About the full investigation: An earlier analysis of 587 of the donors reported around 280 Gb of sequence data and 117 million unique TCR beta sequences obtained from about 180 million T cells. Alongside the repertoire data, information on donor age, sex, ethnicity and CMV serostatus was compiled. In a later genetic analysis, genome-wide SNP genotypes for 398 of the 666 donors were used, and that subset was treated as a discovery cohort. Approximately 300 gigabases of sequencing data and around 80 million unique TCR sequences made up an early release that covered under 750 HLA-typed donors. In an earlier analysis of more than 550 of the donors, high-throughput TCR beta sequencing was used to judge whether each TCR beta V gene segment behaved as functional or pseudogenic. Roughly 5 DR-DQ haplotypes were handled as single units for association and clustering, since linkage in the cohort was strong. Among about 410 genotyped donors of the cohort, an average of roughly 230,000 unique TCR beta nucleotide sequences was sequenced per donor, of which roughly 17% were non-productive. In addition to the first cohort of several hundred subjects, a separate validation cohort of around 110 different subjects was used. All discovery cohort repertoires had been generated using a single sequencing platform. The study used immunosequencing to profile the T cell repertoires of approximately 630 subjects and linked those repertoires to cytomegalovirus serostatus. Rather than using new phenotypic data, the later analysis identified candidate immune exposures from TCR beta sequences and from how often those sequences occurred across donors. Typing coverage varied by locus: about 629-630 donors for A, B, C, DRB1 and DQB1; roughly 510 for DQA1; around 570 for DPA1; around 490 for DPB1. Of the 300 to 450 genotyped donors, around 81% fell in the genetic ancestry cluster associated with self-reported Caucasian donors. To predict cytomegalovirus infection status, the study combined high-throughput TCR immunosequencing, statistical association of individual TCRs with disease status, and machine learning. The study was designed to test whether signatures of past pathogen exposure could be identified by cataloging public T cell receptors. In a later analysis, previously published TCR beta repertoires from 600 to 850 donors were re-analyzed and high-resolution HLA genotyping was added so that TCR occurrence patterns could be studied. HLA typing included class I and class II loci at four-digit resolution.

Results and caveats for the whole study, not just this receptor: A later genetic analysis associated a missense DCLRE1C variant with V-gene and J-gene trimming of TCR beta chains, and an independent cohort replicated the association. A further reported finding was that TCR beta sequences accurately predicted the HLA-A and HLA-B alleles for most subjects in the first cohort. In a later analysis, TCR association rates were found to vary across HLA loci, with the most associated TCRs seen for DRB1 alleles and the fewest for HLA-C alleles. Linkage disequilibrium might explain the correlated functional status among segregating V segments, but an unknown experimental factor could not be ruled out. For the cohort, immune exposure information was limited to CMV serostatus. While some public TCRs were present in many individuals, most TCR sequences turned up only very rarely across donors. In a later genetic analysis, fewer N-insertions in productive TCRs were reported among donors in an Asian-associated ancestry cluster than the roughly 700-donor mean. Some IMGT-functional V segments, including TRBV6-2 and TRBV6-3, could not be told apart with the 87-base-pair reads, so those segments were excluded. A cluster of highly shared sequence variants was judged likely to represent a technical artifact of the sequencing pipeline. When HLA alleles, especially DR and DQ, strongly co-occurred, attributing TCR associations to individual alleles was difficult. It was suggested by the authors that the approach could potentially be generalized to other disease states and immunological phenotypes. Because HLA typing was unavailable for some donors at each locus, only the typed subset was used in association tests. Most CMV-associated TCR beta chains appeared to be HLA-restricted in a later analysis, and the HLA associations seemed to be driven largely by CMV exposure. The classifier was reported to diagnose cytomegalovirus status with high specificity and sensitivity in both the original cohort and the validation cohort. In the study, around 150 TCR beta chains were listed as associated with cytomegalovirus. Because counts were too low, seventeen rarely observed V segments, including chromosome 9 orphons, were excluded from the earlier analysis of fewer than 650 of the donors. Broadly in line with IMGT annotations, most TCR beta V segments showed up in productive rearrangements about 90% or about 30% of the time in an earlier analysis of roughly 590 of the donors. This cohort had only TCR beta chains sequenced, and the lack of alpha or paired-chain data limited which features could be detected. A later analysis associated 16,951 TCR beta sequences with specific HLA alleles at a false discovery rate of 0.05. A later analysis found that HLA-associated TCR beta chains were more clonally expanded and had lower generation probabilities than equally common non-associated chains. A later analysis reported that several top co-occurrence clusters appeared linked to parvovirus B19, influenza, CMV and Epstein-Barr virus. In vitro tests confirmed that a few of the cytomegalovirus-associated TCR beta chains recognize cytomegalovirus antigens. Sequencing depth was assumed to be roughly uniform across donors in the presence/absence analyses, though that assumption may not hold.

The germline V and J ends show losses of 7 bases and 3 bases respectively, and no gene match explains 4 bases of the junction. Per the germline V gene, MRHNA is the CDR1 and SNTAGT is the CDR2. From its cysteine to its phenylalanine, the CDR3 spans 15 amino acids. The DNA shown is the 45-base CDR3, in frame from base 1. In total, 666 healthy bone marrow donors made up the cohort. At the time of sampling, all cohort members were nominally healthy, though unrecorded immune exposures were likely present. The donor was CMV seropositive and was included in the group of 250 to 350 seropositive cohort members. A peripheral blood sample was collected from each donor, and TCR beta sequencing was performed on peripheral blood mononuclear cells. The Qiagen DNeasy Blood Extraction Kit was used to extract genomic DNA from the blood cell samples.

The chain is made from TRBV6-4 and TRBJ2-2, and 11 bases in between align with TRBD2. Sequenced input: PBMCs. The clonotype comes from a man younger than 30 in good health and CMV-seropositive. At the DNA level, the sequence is TGTGCCAGCATTCGACTAGCGGGGTACACCGGGGAGCTGTTTTTT. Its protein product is CASIRLAGYTGELFF.